One and the same sample provided the 27 T cell receptor beta chains below, sequenced in a study of shared clonotypes between healthy human individuals. TCRdb's copy holds only in-frame clones and misses some; the assay was immunoSEQ multiplex PCR. The sample holds around 1,000,000 clones, about 72% seen once. The sequenced sample consisted of memory CD4+ T cells from PBMCs. Stated subset: CD45RA-negative fraction. Receptors were obtained from a man aged 18 to 29 in good health. Some clones in this sample may be carry-over from other donors' samples.

The chain links TRBV7-9 to TRBJ2-7; TRBD2 is a possible D gene (6 bases). The CDR3 runs to 13 residues. The ends were cut back, 4 bases at V and 4 bases at J, with 11 bases in the middle. Per germline, CDR1 SEHNR and CDR2 FQNEAQ (reference sequence). Written as DNA, the CDR3 is TGTGCCAGCAGCTCCCGACGGGAGTACGAGCAGTACTTC. Residues: CASSSRREYEQYF.

The V and J genes are TRBV5-1 and TRBJ2-7; TRBD1 matches 8 bases. The junction had 7 bases not matched to a gene; V was cut back by 2 bases and J by 3 bases. Germline CDR1 SGHRS, CDR2 YFSETQ. This CDR3 spans 15 amino acids. This chain's CDR3 is CASSLTGQESYEQYF. The DNA for the CDR3 is TGCGCCAGCAGCTTAACGGGACAGGAGAGCTACGAGCAGTACTTC.

The chain has TRBV2 and TRBJ1-1; weak D call: TRBD1 (6 bases). The germline CDR1 and CDR2 sequences are SNHLY and FYNNEI. V lost 5 bases and J lost 2, with 12 bases in between. There are 14 residues in the CDR3. In DNA, the CDR3 is TGTGCCAGCAGTCGAGGGGGGGCCAACACTGAAGCTTTCTTT. This translates into CASSRGGANTEAFF.

This clone was counted only a few times. The CDR3 loop is CASSHRDRVFEQYF. CDR3 coding DNA: TGCGCCAGCAGCCACCGGGACAGGGTCTTCGAGCAGTACTTC. The chain employs TRBV5-1 and TRBJ2-7; the match to TRBD1 covers 9 bases. This CDR3 has 14 amino acids. Germline V lookup: CDR1 SGHRS, CDR2 YFSETQ. V was clipped by 4 bases and J by 6 bases; unmatched bases: 8. The full variable domain, its missing parts supplied by reference TRBV5-1 and TRBJ2-7, is KAGVTQTPRYLIKTRGQQVTLSCSPISGHRSVSWYQQTPGQGLQFLFEYFSETQRNKGNFPGRFSGRQFSNSRSEMNVSTLELGDSALYLCASSHRDRVFEQYFGPGTRLTVT.

The V and J genes are TRBV6-1 and TRBJ1-4; D gene unclear. This CDR3 contains 14 residues. Germline V lookup: CDR1 MNHNS, CDR2 SASEGT. The V end lost 4 bases, the J end lost 5 bases, and 11 bases lay between the germline ends. This CDR3 is CASSARVSNEKLFF. CDR3 nucleotide sequence: TGTGCCAGCAGTGCCCGGGTCTCGAATGAAAAACTGTTTTTT.

The chain links TRBV5-1 to TRBJ2-2; 9 bases agree with TRBD1. V was pared by 4 bases and J by 4 bases, with 8 bases of the junction left unmatched. The CDR3 totals 16 residues. CDR1 is SGHRS, CDR2 YFSETQ, per germline. The CDR3 nucleotides read TGCGCCAGCAGCAGCCGGGACAGGGATGGCACCGGGGAGCTGTTTTTT. Protein sequence: CASSSRDRDGTGELFF.

This clone was detected once. The chain employs TRBV4-2 and TRBJ2-1; D possibly matches TRBD1 or TRBD2 (5 bases each). There are 15 residues in the CDR3. Trimming left V 1 base short and J 7 bases short, with 14 bases between. In germline, CDR1 is LGHNA, CDR2 YNFKEQ. The CDR3 DNA follows: TGTGCCAGCAGCCAAGCCCCTACGGGGCAAAATGAGCAGTTCTTC. Translating it yields CASSQAPTGQNEQFF.

The chain recombines TRBV7-9 with TRBJ1-4; TRBD1 is a possible D gene (5 bases). Germline loops: CDR1 SEHNR, CDR2 FQNEAQ (reference sequence). The ends were cut back, 5 bases at V and 7 bases at J, with 23 bases in the middle. This CDR3 spans 17 amino acids. CDR3 loop: CASSHVADGALGEKLFF. The CDR3 nucleotides are TGTGCCAGCAGCCATGTAGCGGATGGGGCGCTTGGTGAAAAACTGTTTTTT. Together with reference TRBV7-9 and TRBJ1-4, the CDR3 gives the full variable domain: DTGVSQNPRHKITKRGQNVTFRCDPISEHNRLYWYRQTLGQGPEFLTYFQNEAQLEKSRLLSDRFSAERPKGSFSTLEIQRTEQGDSAMYLCASSHVADGALGEKLFFGSGTQLSVL.

This clone was seen once. Other DNA sequences of this sample code for an identical CDR3. The chain carries TRBV7-9 and TRBJ1-3; D is undetermined. Trimming took off 5 bases at V and 0 bases at J, with 2 bases between the two ends. The V gene's germline CDR1 is SEHNR and CDR2 FQNEAQ (reference sequence). The CDR3 has 12 residues. CDR3 coding DNA: TGTGCCAGCAGCCCCTCTGGAAACACCATATATTTT. Translating it yields CASSPSGNTIYF.

With respect to this clone: Other nucleotide sequences in the sample specify the same CDR3. This chain joins TRBV30 and TRBJ2-1; no reliable D call. CDR3 length: 10 amino acids. V lost 5 bases and J lost 5, with 4 bases in between. In germline, CDR1 is GTSNPN, CDR2 SVGIG (reference sequence). The CDR3 DNA is TGTGCCTGGGCCGACAATGAGCAGTTCTTC. This encodes CAWADNEQFF. The whole variable domain, remainder taken from reference TRBV30 and TRBJ2-1, is SQTIHQWPATLVQPVGSPLSLECTVEGTSNPNLYWYRQAAGRGLQLLFYSVGIGQISSEVPQNLSASRPQDRQFILSSKKLLLSDSGFYLCAWADNEQFFGPGTRLTVL.

A few counts support this clone. CDR3 DNA sequence: TGTGCCAGCAGTGTTGACAGGGACCAGCCCCAGCATTTT. Its protein product is CASSVDRDQPQHF. The rearrangement joins TRBV6-1 to TRBJ1-5; 7 nucleotides line up with TRBD1. Germline loops: CDR1 MNHNS, CDR2 SASEGT. This CDR3 has 13 residues. V trimming: 4 bases; J trimming: 7 bases; junction bases outside the gene matches: 4.

The rearrangement joins TRBV4-3 to TRBJ2-6, with unresolved D. Germline V lookup: CDR1 LGHNA, CDR2 YSLEER. CDR3 size: 17 residues. Trimming took 0 bases from V and 0 from J, leaving 9 bases between them. CDR3 sequence: CASSQDHPNSGANVLTF. The CDR3 DNA sequence: TGCGCCAGCAGCCAAGACCACCCGAACTCTGGGGCCAACGTCCTGACTTTC.

This rearrangement joins TRBV5-8 to TRBJ2-5, with 9 bases matching TRBD1. J gave up 4 bases and V 2 bases, and 3 bases lay outside the gene matches. Looked up from germline, CDR1 is SGHTS and CDR2 is YDEGEE. This CDR3 is 14 amino acids long. This chain's CDR3 is CASSLIQGAETQYF. The CDR3 region has the DNA TGTGCCAGCAGCTTAATACAGGGGGCAGAGACCCAGTACTTC.

This chain links TRBV18 with TRBJ2-6; D might be TRBD1 (5 bases). The V end was cut by 3 bases, the J end by 0 bases, with 15 bases between. Looked up from germline, CDR1 is KGHSH and CDR2 is LQKENI. This CDR3 region has 18 residues. CDR3 nucleotides: TGTGCCAGCTCACCTAATAGGCCAGGGCTCTCTGGGGCCAACGTCCTGACTTTC. It translates to CASSPNRPGLSGANVLTF.

This clone was seen a handful of times. V gene TRBV6-1 combines with J gene TRBJ1-5; D not certain. V gave up 2 bases and J gave up 10 bases, with 18 bases separating them. CDR3 length: 15 residues. Germline V gene data show CDR1 as MNHNS and CDR2 as SASEGT. The CDR3 protein is CASSEQLTFGSPQHF. The CDR3, as DNA: TGTGCCAGCAGTGAACAACTTACATTTGGTTCTCCCCAGCATTTT.

The chain carries TRBV6-6 and TRBJ2-3, with D hard to call. The length of the CDR3 is 12 residues. Per the germline V gene, CDR1 is MNHNY and CDR2 is SVGAGI (reference sequence). V was clipped by 6 bases and J by 2 bases, with 6 bases between them. CDR3 sequence reads: CASSRPTDTQYF. The CDR3 DNA reads as TGTGCCAGCAGCCGCCCCACAGATACGCAGTATTTT.

The J gene is TRBJ2-7, the V gene TRBV5-4; tentatively, D is TRBD1 (6 bases). The length of the CDR3 is 14 residues. Germline V gene data show CDR1 as SGHNT and CDR2 as YYREEE (reference sequence). V was trimmed by 7 bases and J by 2 bases, leaving 16 bases between them. The chain's CDR3 is CASANDRTTYEQYF. CDR3 nucleotides: TGTGCCAGCGCGAACGACAGGACGACCTACGAGCAGTACTTC. Full variable domain (missing parts from reference TRBV5-4 and TRBJ2-7): ETGVTQSPTHLIKTRGQQVTLRCSSQSGHNTVSWYQQALGQGPQFIFQYYREEENGRGNFPPRFSGLQFPNYSSELNVNALELDDSALYLCASANDRTTYEQYFGPGTRLTVT.

The J gene is TRBJ1-2, the V gene TRBV5-5; D is ambiguous. Germline V gives CDR1 SGHKS, CDR2 YYEKEE (reference sequence). The CDR3 consists of 14 residues. The V and J ends lost 2 bases and 1 base respectively, with 9 bases between them. The DNA for the CDR3 is TGTGCCAGCAGCTTTACACAGTATAACTATGGCTACACCTTC. It translates to CASSFTQYNYGYTF.

The rearrangement links TRBV2 to TRBJ2-7; D is ambiguous. This CDR3 spans 14 amino acids. Germline-derived CDR1 and CDR2 are SNHLY and FYNNEI. V was clipped by 0 bases and J by 1 base, with 7 bases between them. Here the CDR3 reads CASSEAWRSYEQYF. CDR3 DNA: TGTGCCAGCAGTGAAGCCTGGAGATCCTACGAGCAGTACTTC.

Concerning this clone itself: The sample contains more than one DNA sequence encoding this CDR3. The rearrangement links TRBV5-1 to TRBJ1-5; 8 positions match TRBD1. The CDR3 loop spans 14 amino acids. Losses at the gene ends were 4 bases for V and 4 bases for J; bases not matched to a gene: 4. CDR1 and CDR2 (germline): SGHRS, YFSETQ. CDR3 loop: CASSVGQGNQPQHF. CDR3 bases: TGCGCCAGCAGCGTAGGACAGGGTAATCAGCCCCAGCATTTT. The complete variable domain, with remaining parts taken from reference TRBV5-1 and TRBJ1-5, reads KAGVTQTPRYLIKTRGQQVTLSCSPISGHRSVSWYQQTPGQGLQFLFEYFSETQRNKGNFPGRFSGRQFSNSRSEMNVSTLELGDSALYLCASSVGQGNQPQHFGDGTRLSIL.

V gene TRBV4-1 combines with J gene TRBJ1-1, with TRBD1 as a possible D gene (6 bases). The CDR3 loop spans 15 amino acids. Trimming removed 2 bases at V and 8 bases at J, with 18 bases between. The germline CDR1 and CDR2 sequences are MGHRA and YSYEKL. CDR3 nucleotides: TGCGCCAGCAGCCAATTAAGGGGAAGGACAGACGAAGCTTTCTTT. Its protein product is CASSQLRGRTDEAFF.

The gene calls are TRBV28 and TRBJ1-1; TRBD1 matches 8 bases. The CDR3 is made up of 14 amino acids. The V gene's germline CDR1 is MDHEN and CDR2 SYDVKM. Losses at the gene ends were 6 bases for V and 0 bases for J; bases not matched to a gene: 3. The CDR3 nucleotides are TGTGCCAGCAGATACAGGGGGGTGAACACTGAAGCTTTCTTT. This translates into CASRYRGVNTEAFF.

Comment on this clone: Other DNA sequences in the same sample also yield this CDR3. The rearrangement joins TRBV30 to TRBJ1-1, with D possibly matching TRBD1 (5 bases). Trimming stripped 0 bases from V and 5 bases from J, with 10 bases between. Germline CDR1 is GTSNPN and CDR2 is SVGIG (reference sequence). CDR3 size: 13 residues. The CDR3 protein is CAWSVLGGTEAFF. In DNA form, the CDR3 reads TGTGCCTGGAGTGTACTCGGGGGAACTGAAGCTTTCTTT.

The chain uses TRBV28 and TRBJ1-2; TRBD1 might be the D (6 bases). This CDR3 contains 15 residues. Germline-derived CDR1 and CDR2 are MDHEN and SYDVKM. V lost 2 bases to trimming and J lost 7 bases, with 17 bases between them. The CDR3 DNA sequence: TGTGCCAGCAGTTTAATCGCCCGGACAGTGGGTGGCTACACCTTC. It encodes CASSLIARTVGGYTF.

In regard to this clone: At one end, the junction sequence differs from germline, possibly due to a read error. V gene TRBV7-6 combines with J gene TRBJ1-2; D ambiguous. The V gene's germline CDR1 is SGHVS and CDR2 FNYEAQ. The CDR3 runs to 12 residues. The CDR3 here is CASSNTNSGYTF. The CDR3, as DNA: TGTGCCAGCAGCAACACCAACTCTGGCTACACCTTC.

This chain uses TRBV5-4 with TRBJ1-1, with TRBD1 as a possible D gene (5 bases). V dropped 4 bases and J dropped 3 bases, with 13 bases sitting between them. The CDR3 is 14 amino acids. Germline V lookup: CDR1 SGHNT, CDR2 YYREEE (reference sequence). This CDR3 is CASSPRGKDTEAFF. DNA for the CDR3: TGTGCCAGCAGCCCGAGGGGTAAGGACACTGAAGCTTTCTTT.

This rearrangement joins TRBV2 to TRBJ2-7; D possibly uses TRBD1 or TRBD2 (6 bases each). This CDR3 is built from 14 residues. Trimming took 2 bases from V and 8 from J, leaving 16 bases between them. Germline CDR1 SNHLY, CDR2 FYNNEI. The CDR3 protein is CASSESRQGTQQYF. As DNA, the CDR3 is TGTGCCAGCAGTGAAAGCCGCCAGGGGACTCAGCAGTACTTC. Full variable domain (remainder filled in from reference TRBV2 and TRBJ2-7): EPEVTQTPSHQVTQMGQEVILRCVPISNHLYFYWYRQILGQKVEFLVSFYNNEISEKSEIFDDQFSVERPDGSNFTLKIRSTKLEDSAMYFCASSESRQGTQQYFGPGTRLTVT.